The clone carrying this T cell receptor (beta chain) has more than one count but fewer than ten. The antigen remains unidentified. This CDR3 has 13 residues. Germline V gene lookup returns CDR1 DFQATT and CDR2 SNEGSKA (reference sequence). This entry belongs to a study of CD8 T cells in ankylosing spondylitis. One entry per CDR3 protein, called by TCRdb with MiXCR from the 5' RACE reads. Among about 220,000 distinct CDR3 sequences listed, roughly 25% were seen once. Study outcomes and limitations: It appeared that ankylosing spondylitis blood was characterized by a TCR beta motif of fewer than ten highly homologous variants.

The receptor comes from a male donor with ankylosing spondylitis or in good health (not recorded which). The material sequenced was blood, either unsorted or a sorted T cell fraction (not recorded which). The chain links TRBV20-1 to TRBJ2-3; D unresolved. For the CDR3, the DNA is TGCAGCCACCTAGGCCAGTACACAGATACGCAGTATTTT. Translating gives CSHLGQYTDTQYF.